This T cell receptor beta chain was obtained from a study of blood T cell repertoires in COVID-19. About the study: COVID-19 samples collected from the United States, Italy and Spain covered acute and convalescent phases. PBMCs, B-cell-depleted T cells, or T cells provided the cDNA or gDNA that made up the material.

The germline V gene encodes CDR1 SGHDN and CDR2 FVKESK. V was pared by 4 bases and J by 5 bases, with 19 bases between. The CDR3 has 16 amino acids. Original methodology: Using reference gene primer amplification, nucleated cell counts were estimated. Profiling relied on immunoSEQ multiplex PCR, and the TCRdb table lists in-frame clones only, not all of them. That table gives V, J and clone size, and the DNA gave D and trimming. The table has some 100,000 clones, 88% seen once; the top ten hold approximately 4.8%. The gene calls are TRBV14 and TRBJ2-3, with D unclear. The sequenced material came from peripheral blood. This TCR derives from a woman older than 75 with active COVID-19. The CDR3 region is CASSPRNPKVRDTQYF. Written as DNA, the CDR3 is TGTGCCAGCAGCCCCCGTAATCCCAAAGTGCGAGATACGCAGTATTTT.